The rows below give T cell receptor beta chains drawn from one sample of a study of shared clonotypes between healthy human individuals. The repertoire was sequenced with immunoSEQ multiplex PCR; TCRdb's copy has only in-frame clones and lacks some. The sample contains 550,000 to 700,000 clones, around four fifths of which appear only once. The sequencing sample was made of memory CD4+ T cells sorted from blood. The source is a woman in her 30s in good health. Each CDR3 is given with its conserved first and last residue. The D gene is left open where the match is weak. Rows may omit the clone size; those that give it use once, few, many or a size class.

v_gene,d_gene,j_gene,abundance,CDR3nt,CDR3aa
TRBV9,NA,TRBJ2-1,NA,TGTGCCAGCAGCGCCCAAACCGGAGCCGAGCAGTTCTTC,CASSAQTGAEQFF
TRBV6-6,NA,TRBJ2-3,NA,TGTGCCAGCAGCCCGGACTACCCTCGGACCACAGATACGCAGTATTTT,CASSPDYPRTTDTQYF
TRBV27,NA,TRBJ2-4,NA,TGTGCCAGCAGTTCGCTCGGGATTGGCAAAAACATTCAGTACTTC,CASSSLGIGKNIQYF
TRBV7-3,NA,TRBJ2-3,NA,TGTGCCAGCAGCTCCACCTCAGGAGACAGAGATACGCAGTATTTT,CASSSTSGDRDTQYF
TRBV6-1,NA,TRBJ2-7,once,TGTGCCAGCAGGTCCAAAACAGGTATCCCTACAGAGCAGTACTTC,CASRSKTGIPTEQYF
TRBV4-1,NA,TRBJ2-7,NA,TGCGCCAGCAGCCAAGATTATCCCAACACCTACGAGCAGTACTTC,CASSQDYPNTYEQYF
TRBV7-9,NA,TRBJ1-1,once,TGTGCCAGCGGAGGGAATCAAGCTTTCTTT,CASGGNQAFF
TRBV5-1,TRBD2,TRBJ2-5,NA,TGCGCCAGCAGCTTGCCGGGACTAGCGCGGGAGACCCAGTACTTC,CASSLPGLARETQYF
TRBV29-1,TRBD1,TRBJ1-1,NA,TGCAGCGTGACTAAGGGGTCGACAGGGCACCAAGAGGCTTTCTTT,CSVTKGSTGHQEAFF
TRBV6-1,NA,TRBJ2-7,NA,TGTGCCAGCAGTGAACTGGAACCCTACGAGCAGTACTTC,CASSELEPYEQYF
TRBV11-2,NA,TRBJ1-1,NA,TGTGCCAGCAGCCCTCTTCGGGGCATGAAAATGAACACTGAAGCTTTCTTT,CASSPLRGMKMNTEAFF
TRBV9,NA,TRBJ2-1,NA,TGTGCCAGCAGCGTAGATCTGGTTAGTTCTCTCTGGGGGAATGAGCAGTTCTTC,CASSVDLVSSLWGNEQFF
TRBV18,NA,TRBJ2-1,NA,TGTGCCAGCTCACGTTACCTCTCCAGTTACAATGAGCAGTTCTTC,CASSRYLSSYNEQFF
TRBV7-9,TRBD2,TRBJ2-1,once,TGTGCCAGCAGCTCGGGACTAGCGGGAGCATTGGACAATGAGCAGTTCTTC,CASSSGLAGALDNEQFF
TRBV5-8,NA,TRBJ1-2,once,TGTGCCAGCAGCTCTCAGGGGAGAATTAACTATGGCTACACCTTC,CASSSQGRINYGYTF
TRBV27,TRBD2,TRBJ2-2,few,TGTGCCAGCAGGGGACTAGCGGGAGACACCGGGGAGCTGTTTTTT,CASRGLAGDTGELFF
TRBV28,NA,TRBJ1-2,NA,TGTGCCAGCAGTTTTACGCAGTATTATGGCTACACCTTC,CASSFTQYYGYTF
TRBV5-1,NA,TRBJ2-1,many,TGCGCCAGCAGCTTCTTCGGCCAAGACAATGAGCAGTTCTTC,CASSFFGQDNEQFF
TRBV2,NA,TRBJ2-7,few,TGTGCCAGCAGTAGAGTCTACGAGCAGTACTTC,CASSRVYEQYF
TRBV7-2,NA,TRBJ2-3,NA,TGTGCCAGCAGCTCCTATTTAAGCACAGATACGCAGTATTTT,CASSSYLSTDTQYF
TRBV7-9,NA,TRBJ2-7,NA,TGTGCCAGCAGCTCCCGACTCATCACGGACGAGCAGTACTTC,CASSSRLITDEQYF
TRBV18,NA,TRBJ2-3,NA,TGTGCCAGCTCACCAGCGTCCACAGATACGCAGTATTTT,CASSPASTDTQYF
TRBV11-2,TRBD2,TRBJ2-7,NA,TGTGCCAGCAGCCGACTAGCGGGAGGTTCGTACGAGCAGTACTTC,CASSRLAGGSYEQYF
TRBV5-4,NA,TRBJ2-3,NA,TGTGCCAGCAGCTTGGGAGGGAGTGGCACAGATACGCAGTATTTT,CASSLGGSGTDTQYF
TRBV28,NA,TRBJ1-1,many,TGTGCCAGCAGTTTAGAAAGGACCGAGGCTTTCTTT,CASSLERTEAFF
TRBV6-4,NA,TRBJ2-1,NA,TGTGCCAGCAGTGACGATCCGGGTCCCTACAATGAGCAGTTCTTC,CASSDDPGPYNEQFF
TRBV7-8,NA,TRBJ2-7,NA,TGTGCCAGCAGTCATTGGACTGGACACCTCGAGCAGTACTTC,CASSHWTGHLEQYF
TRBV4-1,TRBD1,TRBJ2-2,few,TGCGCCAGCAGACAACAGGGGGCGCAAACCGGGGAGCTGTTTTTT,CASRQQGAQTGELFF
TRBV25-1,NA,TRBJ1-2,NA,TGTGCCAGCAGTGGATGGACGGATGGCTACACCTTC,CASSGWTDGYTF
TRBV5-6,TRBD1,TRBJ1-2,NA,TGTGCCAGCAGCTCCATTGGACAGGGAGTCTATGGCTACACCTTC,CASSSIGQGVYGYTF
TRBV15,TRBD2,TRBJ2-7,NA,TGTGCCACCAGCCGGGGACTAGGCAACGAGCAGTACTTC,CATSRGLGNEQYF
TRBV19,NA,TRBJ2-7,NA,TGTGCCAGTAGCCCACAGGGCTACGAGCAGTACTTC,CASSPQGYEQYF
TRBV16,NA,TRBJ1-5,NA,TGTGCCAGCACCGCAATGTCGGGGGCGAGTCAGCCCCAGCATTTT,CASTAMSGASQPQHF
TRBV29-1,TRBD1,TRBJ2-3,few,TGCAGCGGGTGGGACAGGGGAAGTTGGAGGGGCACAGATACGCAGTATTTT,CSGWDRGSWRGTDTQYF
TRBV6-5,NA,TRBJ1-5,NA,TGTGCCAGCAGTTCTGGGAATCAGCCCCAGCATTTT,CASSSGNQPQHF
TRBV28,NA,TRBJ2-1,NA,TGTGCCAGCAGTGGATCCCGGGCCCTGGGCAATGAGCAGTTCTTC,CASSGSRALGNEQFF
TRBV6-6,NA,TRBJ2-5,NA,TGTGCCAGCAGTCCATCGCGTCTTCAAGAGACCCAGTACTTC,CASSPSRLQETQYF
TRBV29-1,NA,TRBJ2-3,NA,TGCAGCGTTGAAGGGGTAACAGATACGCAGTATTTT,CSVEGVTDTQYF
TRBV6-1,TRBD1,TRBJ2-7,NA,TGTGCCAGCAGCCCCAGACAGGGGGTCTCCTACGAGCAGTACTTC,CASSPRQGVSYEQYF
TRBV10-3,TRBD1,TRBJ1-5,NA,TGTGCCATCAGCGCGACAGGGCCCAATCAGCCCCAGCATTTT,CAISATGPNQPQHF
TRBV27,NA,TRBJ2-3,once,TGTGCCAGCAGTCGCAGGGAGATAACTAGCACAGATACGCAGTATTTT,CASSRREITSTDTQYF
TRBV5-4,TRBD1,TRBJ2-5,few,TGTGCCAGCAGCACTCCCCAGGGGGCTGATGAGACCCAGTACTTC,CASSTPQGADETQYF
TRBV19,TRBD2,TRBJ2-1,NA,TGTGCCAGTAGTACCGGGACTAGCGGGTGGAATGAGCAGTTCTTC,CASSTGTSGWNEQFF
TRBV29-1,TRBD1,TRBJ2-6,NA,TGCAGCGTTACAGGGGGTGCCGGGGCCAACGTCCTGACTTTC,CSVTGGAGANVLTF
TRBV7-8,NA,TRBJ1-5,NA,TGTGCCAGCAGCTTAAATCTCGATCAGCCCCAGCATTTT,CASSLNLDQPQHF
TRBV9,NA,TRBJ2-3,NA,TGTGCCAGCAGCGTAGTGACCCGTAGAGATACGCAGTATTTT,CASSVVTRRDTQYF
TRBV27,NA,TRBJ1-1,many,TGTGCCAGCAGGTCGAACACTGAAGCTTTCTTT,CASRSNTEAFF
TRBV7-2,NA,TRBJ2-1,NA,TGTGCCAGCAGCACTCAGCGGGCTAGTGAGCAGTTCTTC,CASSTQRASEQFF